The 24 T cell receptor beta chains given below trace back to one sample, sequenced in a study of blood T cell repertoires in COVID-19. Assay used: immunoSEQ multiplex PCR; TCRdb lists only in-frame clones, some missing. Here the sample spans 200,000 to 250,000 clones, approximately 85% being singletons. The sample comprised peripheral blood. The receptors originated from a woman aged 50 to 65 with active or convalescent COVID-19.

The chain couples TRBV5-1 to TRBJ2-7; D call uncertain. Germline V gene sequence: CDR1 SGHRS, CDR2 YFSETQ. The CDR3 totals 15 residues. Between the trimmed V and J ends, which lost 1 base and 1 base, there was a span of 12 bases. The CDR3 loop reads CASSLFGSASYEQYF. The CDR3 bases are TGCGCCAGCAGCTTGTTCGGGTCGGCTTCCTACGAGCAGTACTTC.

The chain employs TRBV11-2 and TRBJ2-7; maybe TRBD1 (5 bases). This CDR3 region has 14 residues. The germline V gene has CDR1 SGHAT and CDR2 FQNNGV. The V and J ends lost 5 bases and 3 bases respectively, with 14 bases between them. CDR3: CASSHPGHLYEQYF. The CDR3 region has the DNA TGTGCCAGCAGCCACCCCGGACACCTCTACGAGCAGTACTTC.

This clone has only a few counts. The V call is TRBV3-1 (or the pseudogene TRBV3-2), the J call TRBJ2-5, with 13 bases matching TRBD2. Germline CDR1 and CDR2: LGHDT and YNNKEL (reference sequence). The V gene end was trimmed by 4 bases and the J gene end by 3 bases; junction bases not matched to a gene: 8. The CDR3 has 17 amino acids. The CDR3 DNA sequence: TGTGCCAGCAGCCCGAGGACTAGCGGGAGAAGGAAAGAGACCCAGTACTTC. Translating it yields CASSPRTSGRRKETQYF.

This sequence joins TRBV5-1 and TRBJ2-1, with 11 bases lining up with TRBD1. There are 16 residues in the CDR3. From germline, CDR1 is SGHRS and CDR2 YFSETQ. V shed 0 bases, J shed 2 bases, and the junction held 1 base outside the gene matches. CDR3 sequence: CASSLEGQGAYNEQFF. CDR3 DNA sequence: TGCGCCAGCAGCTTGGAGGGACAGGGGGCCTACAATGAGCAGTTCTTC.

The chain links TRBV5-6 to TRBJ1-4; no definite D call. The CDR3 has 15 residues. Trimming stripped 0 bases from V and 3 bases from J, with 9 bases between. Germline CDR1 and CDR2: SGHDT and YYEEEE. CDR3 sequence: CASSLEGRSNEKLFF. The CDR3 DNA sequence: TGTGCCAGCAGCTTGGAAGGGAGGTCTAATGAAAAACTGTTTTTT.

The chain is built from TRBV10-3 and TRBJ2-7; 7 bases agree with TRBD1. Germline CDR1 is ENHRY and CDR2 is SYGVKD. This CDR3 comprises 17 residues. The V and J ends lost 2 bases and 5 bases, in that order; junction bases with no gene match: 15. Here the CDR3 DNA reads TGTGCCATCAGTGAGCCAACAAGACAGGGTGCCAGAAACGAGCAGTACTTC. Amino acids: CAISEPTRQGARNEQYF.

V and J are TRBV28 and TRBJ2-1; D is ambiguous. The germline V and J ends were trimmed by 1 base and 8 bases, with 6 bases remaining between them. The CDR3 consists of 12 residues. Germline CDR1 and CDR2: MDHEN and SYDVKM. The CDR3 nucleotides are TGTGCCAGCAGTTTATTTAGAGATGAGCAGTTCTTC. It is translated as CASSLFRDEQFF. The variable domain in full, completed from reference TRBV28 and TRBJ2-1, reads DVKVTQSSRYLVKRTGEKVFLECVQDMDHENMFWYRQDPGLGLRLIYFSYDVKMKEKGDIPEGYSVSREKKERFSLILESASTNQTSMYLCASSLFRDEQFFGPGTRLTVL.

This chain uses TRBV5-1 with TRBJ1-3; possible D gene TRBD1, 5 bases. Germline values: CDR1 SGHRS, CDR2 YFSETQ. The CDR3 contains 14 residues. Trimming pared 4 bases from V and 0 bases from J, leaving 8 bases between. CDR3 coding DNA: TGCGCCAGCAGCGCGGGGGGCTCTGGAAACACCATATATTTT. It specifies CASSAGGSGNTIYF.

This clone was seen only once. Its ends do not fully match the called genes, so a read error is possible. This sequence joins TRBV19 and TRBJ2-7; 7 bases are a match to TRBD2. The CDR3 sequence is 12 residues long. The germline gives CDR1 LNHDA, CDR2 SQIVND (reference sequence). The chain's CDR3 is CASSYGGGPQTF. The CDR3 bases are TGTGCCAGTAGTTACGGGGGAGGGCCCCAAACTTTC.

V usage is TRBV3-1 (or the pseudogene TRBV3-2) and J usage is TRBJ1-1; 9 positions agree with TRBD1. V was pared by 2 bases and J by 8 bases, with 6 bases of the junction left unmatched. The CDR3 runs 14 residues. Germline CDR1 reads LGHDT; CDR2 reads YNNKEL (reference sequence). CDR3 region: CASSQSGQGREAFF. The CDR3 DNA sequence: TGTGCCAGCAGCCAATCCGGACAGGGGAGGGAAGCTTTCTTT.

This clone has a handful of counts. The chain is built from TRBV16 and TRBJ1-5; D unclear. CDR1 is KGHSY and CDR2 is FQNENV in the germline V gene. This CDR3 is 16 amino acids long. Between the trimmed V and J ends, which lost 4 bases and 2 bases, there was a span of 15 bases. DNA for the CDR3: TGTGCCAGCAGCCCAAGTTCCGGGGTGGGCAATCAGCCCCAGCATTTT. It translates to CASSPSSGVGNQPQHF. The full variable domain, in which reference TRBV16 and TRBJ1-5 provide the parts outside the CDR3, is GEEVAQTPKHLVRGEGQKAKLYCAPIKGHSYVFWYQQVLKNEFKFLISFQNENVFDETGMPKERFSAKCLPNSPCSLEIQATKLEDSAVYFCASSPSSGVGNQPQHFGDGTRLSIL.

The rearrangement links TRBV28 to TRBJ1-5, with D possibly being TRBD1 (5 bases). Germline lookup yields CDR1 MDHEN and CDR2 SYDVKM. Between the trimmed V and J ends, which lost 5 bases and 8 bases, there was a span of 10 bases. The CDR3 runs to 12 residues. The CDR3 is CASSLQGKPQHF. The CDR3 region has the DNA TGTGCCAGCAGTCTCCAGGGTAAGCCCCAGCATTTT.

This clone has a handful of counts. The chain links TRBV18 to TRBJ1-1, with a weak D call TRBD1 (5 bases). The CDR3 extends over 12 amino acids. Germline V gene data show CDR1 as KGHSH and CDR2 as LQKENI. Between the trimmed V and J ends, which lost 3 bases and 14 bases, there was a span of 16 bases. For the CDR3, the DNA is TGTGCCAGCTCACCGGGGCGGGAAGTTAGATTCTTT. Amino acids: CASSPGREVRFF.

This clone occurred once. This chain joins TRBV10-3 and TRBJ1-2; TRBD1 agrees at 9 bases. Germline lookup yields CDR1 ENHRY and CDR2 SYGVKD. This CDR3 contains 12 residues. Trimming at V came to 10 bases and at J to 7 bases, leaving 7 bases not matched to a gene. The CDR3 nucleotides read TGTGCCACCAAGGGACAGGGAATTGGCTACACCTTC. Amino acids: CATKGQGIGYTF.

This chain joins TRBV19 and TRBJ2-4; 8 bases are a match to TRBD2. This CDR3 is built from 13 residues. CDR1 and CDR2 from the germline V gene are LNHDA and SQIVND (reference sequence). Unmatched junction bases numbered 7, after V lost 7 bases and J lost 8 bases. CDR3 region: CASTTPGRDIQYF. The CDR3 DNA follows: TGTGCCAGTACCACTCCCGGGAGGGACATTCAGTACTTC.

CDR3 DNA sequence: TGTGCCACCAGCAGAGACACAGGGGGGGGCTACACCTTC. Its translation: CATSRDTGGGYTF. The rearrangement links TRBV15 to TRBJ1-2; 8 nucleotides agree with TRBD1. Germline values: CDR1 LNHNV, CDR2 YYDKDF (reference sequence). The CDR3 loop spans 13 amino acids. J gave up 8 bases and V 0 bases, and 2 bases lay outside the gene matches.

The chain employs TRBV11-2 and TRBJ2-5; TRBD1 aligns across 9 bases. Germline CDR1 reads SGHAT; CDR2 reads FQNNGV. J lost 5 bases, V lost 4 bases, and 5 bases had no gene match. This CDR3 is 14 amino acids long. CDR3 DNA sequence: TGTGCCAGCAGCTCGGGACAGGGAGTCGAGACCCAGTACTTC. It yields the protein CASSSGQGVETQYF.

The chain has TRBV5-1 and TRBJ2-2, with D possibly matching TRBD1 (5 bases). Trimming shortened V by 0 bases and J by 1 base, and 10 bases separated the two germline ends. Looked up from germline, CDR1 is SGHRS and CDR2 is YFSETQ. This CDR3 has 16 amino acids. For the CDR3, the DNA is TGCGCCAGCAGCTTGGGGGGCAGGGTGAACACCGGGGAGCTGTTTTTT. The encoded protein is CASSLGGRVNTGELFF.

This chain joins TRBV9 and TRBJ1-1; D perhaps matches TRBD1 (6 bases). The V gene lost 3 bases and the J gene lost 1 base, with 10 bases spanning the gap. CDR1 is SGDLS, CDR2 YYNGEE, per germline. The CDR3 loop spans 14 amino acids. This chain's CDR3 is CASSATGQNTEAFF. CDR3 DNA: TGTGCCAGCAGCGCGACAGGCCAGAACACTGAAGCTTTCTTT.

The V call is TRBV6-1, the J call TRBJ1-1, with a weak D call TRBD1 (5 bases). CDR1 is MNHNS, CDR2 SASEGT, per germline. V shed 0 bases and J shed 4 bases, with 15 bases lying between them. This CDR3 contains 16 residues. CDR3 sequence: CASSEAGGDGGTEAFF. The CDR3 bases are TGTGCCAGCAGTGAAGCTGGAGGGGATGGTGGCACTGAAGCTTTCTTT.

The rearrangement uses TRBV7-9 and TRBJ1-4; D unclear. The CDR3 is made up of 12 amino acids. Deletions cut 3 bases from V and 7 bases from J, with 6 bases between. Germline CDR1 is SEHNR and CDR2 is FQNEAQ (reference sequence). CDR3 residues: CASSFSVEKLFF. CDR3 sequence (DNA): TGTGCCAGCAGCTTTTCGGTTGAAAAACTGTTTTTT.

V usage is TRBV6-2 or TRBV6-3 and J usage is TRBJ2-2; D not resolved. The CDR3 runs 13 residues. Germline CDR1 is MNHEY and CDR2 is SVGEGT. V was cut by 0 bases and J by 8 bases, with 7 bases left in between. Here the CDR3 reads CASSYSPSGELFF. The CDR3, as DNA: TGTGCCAGCAGTTACTCCCCCTCGGGGGAGCTGTTTTTT.

This clone has more than one count but fewer than ten. The chain carries TRBV28 and TRBJ1-1; maybe TRBD1 (6 bases). Germline V gives CDR1 MDHEN, CDR2 SYDVKM. V lost 7 bases and J lost 2, with 14 bases in between. The CDR3 covers 14 residues. CDR3 DNA: TGTGCCAGCACCCCGTTGGGGGCTAACACTGAAGCTTTCTTT. This sequence encodes CASTPLGANTEAFF.

The table lists this clone with a few counts. The chain uses TRBV5-4 and TRBJ1-2, with no clear D. Trimming took 0 bases from V and 4 from J, leaving 7 bases between them. Germline assignment: CDR1 SGHNT and CDR2 YYREEE (reference sequence). The CDR3 runs to 13 residues. CDR3 residues: CASSLAGSYGYTF. The DNA of the CDR3 is TGTGCCAGCAGCTTGGCCGGTTCCTATGGCTACACCTTC.